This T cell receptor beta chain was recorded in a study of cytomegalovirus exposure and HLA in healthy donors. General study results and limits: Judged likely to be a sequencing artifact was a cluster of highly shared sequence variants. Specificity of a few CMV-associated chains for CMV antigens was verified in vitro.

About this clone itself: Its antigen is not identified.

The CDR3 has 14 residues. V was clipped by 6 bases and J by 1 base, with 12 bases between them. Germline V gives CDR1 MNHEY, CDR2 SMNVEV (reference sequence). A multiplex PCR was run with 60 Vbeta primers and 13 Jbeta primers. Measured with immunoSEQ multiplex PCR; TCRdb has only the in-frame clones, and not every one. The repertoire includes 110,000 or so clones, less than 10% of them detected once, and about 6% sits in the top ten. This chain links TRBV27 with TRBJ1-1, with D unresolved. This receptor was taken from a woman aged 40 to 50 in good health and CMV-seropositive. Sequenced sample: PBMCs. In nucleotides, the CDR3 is TGTGCCAGCAGCCTTAATGGAGCGAACACTGAAGCTTTCTTT. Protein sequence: CASSLNGANTEAFF.